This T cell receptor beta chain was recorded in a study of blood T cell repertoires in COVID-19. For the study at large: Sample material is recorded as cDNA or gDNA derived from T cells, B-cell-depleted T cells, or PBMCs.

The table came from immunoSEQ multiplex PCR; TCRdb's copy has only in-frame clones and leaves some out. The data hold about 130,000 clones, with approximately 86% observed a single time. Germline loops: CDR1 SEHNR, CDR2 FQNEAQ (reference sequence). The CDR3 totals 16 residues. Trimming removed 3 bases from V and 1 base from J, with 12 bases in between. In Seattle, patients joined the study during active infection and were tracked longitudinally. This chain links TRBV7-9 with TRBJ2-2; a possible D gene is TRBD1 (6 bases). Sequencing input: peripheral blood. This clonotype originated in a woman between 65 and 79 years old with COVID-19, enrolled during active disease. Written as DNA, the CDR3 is TGTGCCAGCAGCTTCCTCCTAGGGGGGAACACCGGGGAGCTGTTTTTT. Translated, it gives CASSFLLGGNTGELFF.